One and the same sample provided the 8 T cell receptor beta chains below, sequenced in a study of blood T cells in healthy people across ages. A J-beta primer mix and a sample-barcoded 5' primer were used in a second PCR of roughly 7 to 12 cycles. TCRdb itself ran the 5' RACE reads through MiXCR, one entry per CDR3 protein. The data hold just over 1 million distinct CDR3 sequences, with 35% to 50% observed a single time. The material sequenced was blood. These receptors were taken from a woman in her sixties or seventies in good health.

The chain employs TRBV4-2 and TRBJ2-3, with a possible D match to TRBD2 (6 bases). The CDR3 loop spans 15 amino acids. The V gene lost 3 bases and the J gene lost 2 bases, with 12 bases spanning the gap. The germline V gene encodes CDR1 LGHNA and CDR2 YNFKEQ. The chain's CDR3 is CASSHGGVYTDTQYF. The CDR3 coding sequence is TGTGCCAGCAGCCACGGGGGAGTTTACACAGATACGCAGTATTTT.

V is TRBV20-1 and J is TRBJ2-5; 10 nucleotides align to TRBD2. The junction had 11 bases not matched to a gene; V was cut back by 3 bases and J by 7 bases. CDR1 and CDR2 (germline): DFQATT, SNEGSKA (reference sequence). The CDR3 totals 15 residues. The CDR3 is CSARASGRAGGTQYF. DNA of the CDR3: TGCAGTGCTAGGGCTAGCGGGAGAGCTGGAGGGACCCAGTACTTC.

The V and J genes are TRBV15 and TRBJ2-5; 7 nucleotides match TRBD1. J was trimmed by 5 bases and V by 3 bases; bases with no gene match: 9. CDR3 length equals 15 residues. From germline, CDR1 is LNHNV and CDR2 YYDKDF (reference sequence). The CDR3 loop reads CATSRTGRSQETQYF. CDR3 coding DNA: TGTGCCACCAGCAGGACAGGGCGGTCGCAGGAGACCCAGTACTTC.

This clonotype came up a few times. The chain recombines TRBV12-3 or TRBV12-4 with TRBJ2-1; 13 positions agree with TRBD2. CDR3 length: 15 amino acids. With 6 bases clipped from V and 6 bases from J, the junction kept 5 bases outside the gene matches. Written as DNA, the CDR3 is TGTGCCAGCAGGCGGACTAGCGGGAGAACCAATGAGCAGTTCTTC. Protein product: CASRRTSGRTNEQFF.

V and J are TRBV3-1 and TRBJ2-1, with 15 bases that match TRBD2. V gave up 4 bases and J gave up 5 bases; unmatched junction bases: 6. Per germline, CDR1 LGHDT and CDR2 YNNKEL (reference sequence). The CDR3 totals 17 residues. The CDR3 is CASSPRTSGRANNEQFF. CDR3 sequence (DNA): TGTGCCAGCAGCCCTAGGACTAGCGGGAGGGCCAACAATGAGCAGTTCTTC.

This chain uses TRBV15 with TRBJ2-4; 9 nucleotides align to TRBD1. The CDR3 runs to 17 residues. Germline CDR1 is LNHNV and CDR2 is YYDKDF (reference sequence). J lost 6 bases, V lost 1 base, and 10 bases had no gene match. CDR3 in amino acids: CATSRAPLGTGLNIQYF. The CDR3 DNA reads TGTGCCACCAGCAGAGCCCCCCTCGGGACAGGGTTAAACATTCAGTACTTC.

In its sample, this clonotype was seen a few times. The chain joins TRBV2 to TRBJ2-4, with a tentative D call TRBD1 (5 bases). This CDR3 region has 16 residues. V lost 5 bases and J lost 0, with 14 bases in between. Germline CDR1 reads SNHLY; CDR2 reads FYNNEI. In DNA form, the CDR3 reads TGTGCCAGCAGTCAAGGCCAGGGTTTAGCCAAAAACATTCAGTACTTC. Protein sequence: CASSQGQGLAKNIQYF.

V and J are TRBV13 and TRBJ1-4; no clear D gene. Germline assignment: CDR1 PRHDT and CDR2 FYEKMQ (reference sequence). V dropped 9 bases and J dropped 2 bases, with 10 bases sitting between them. The CDR3 covers 13 residues. Here the CDR3 DNA reads TGTGCCAGTCAGACGGGGACTAATGAAAAACTGTTTTTT. Translation: CASQTGTNEKLFF.